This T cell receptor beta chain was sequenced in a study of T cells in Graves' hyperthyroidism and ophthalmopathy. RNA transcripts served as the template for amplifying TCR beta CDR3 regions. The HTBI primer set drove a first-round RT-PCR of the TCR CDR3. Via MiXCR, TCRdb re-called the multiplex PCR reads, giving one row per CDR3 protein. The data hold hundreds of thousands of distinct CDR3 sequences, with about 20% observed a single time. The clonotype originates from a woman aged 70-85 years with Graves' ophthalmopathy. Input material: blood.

The CDR3 DNA sequence: TGTGCCAGCAGCTTACTCCGGGTGAGCTCCTACGAGCAGTACTTC. Translating it yields CASSLLRVSSYEQYF. The chain recombines TRBV11-2 with TRBJ2-7; D not certain. Looked up from germline, CDR1 is SGHAT and CDR2 is FQNNGV. Trimming took off 2 bases at V and 0 bases at J, with 11 bases between the two ends. This CDR3 spans 15 amino acids.